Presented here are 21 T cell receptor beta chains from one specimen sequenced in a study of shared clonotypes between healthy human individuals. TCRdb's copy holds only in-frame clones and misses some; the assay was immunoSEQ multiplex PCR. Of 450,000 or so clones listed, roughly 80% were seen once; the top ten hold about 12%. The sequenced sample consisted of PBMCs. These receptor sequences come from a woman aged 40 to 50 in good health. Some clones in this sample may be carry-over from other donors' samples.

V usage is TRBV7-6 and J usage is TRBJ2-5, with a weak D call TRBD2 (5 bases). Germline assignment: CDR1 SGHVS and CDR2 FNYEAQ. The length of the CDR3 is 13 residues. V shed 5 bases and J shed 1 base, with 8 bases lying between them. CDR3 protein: CASSRGFQETQYF. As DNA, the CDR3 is TGTGCCAGCAGCCGGGGTTTCCAAGAGACCCAGTACTTC.

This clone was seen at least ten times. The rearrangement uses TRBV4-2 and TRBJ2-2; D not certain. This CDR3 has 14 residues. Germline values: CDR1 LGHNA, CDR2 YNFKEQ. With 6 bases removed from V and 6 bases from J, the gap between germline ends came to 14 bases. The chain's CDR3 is CASSPSRAPGELFF. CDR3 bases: TGTGCCAGCAGTCCTAGTCGGGCCCCCGGGGAGCTGTTTTTT.

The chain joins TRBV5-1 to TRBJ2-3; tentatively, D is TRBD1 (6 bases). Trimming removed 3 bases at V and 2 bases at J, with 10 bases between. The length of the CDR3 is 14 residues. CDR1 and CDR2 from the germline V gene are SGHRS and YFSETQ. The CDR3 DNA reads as TGCGCCAGCAGCTCCCGGGACACCACAGATACGCAGTATTTT. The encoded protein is CASSSRDTTDTQYF.

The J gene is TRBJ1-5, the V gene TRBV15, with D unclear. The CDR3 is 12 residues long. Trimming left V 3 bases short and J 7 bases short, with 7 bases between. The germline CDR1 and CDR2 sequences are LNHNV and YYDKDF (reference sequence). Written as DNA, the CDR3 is TGTGCCACCAGCAGGGGATACCAGCCCCAGCATTTT. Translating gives CATSRGYQPQHF.

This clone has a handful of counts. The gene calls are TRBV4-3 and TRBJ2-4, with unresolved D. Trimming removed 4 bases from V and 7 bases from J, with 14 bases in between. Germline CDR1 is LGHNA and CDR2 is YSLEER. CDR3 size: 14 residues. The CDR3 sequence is CASSPAKGWNIQYF. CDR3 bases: TGCGCCAGCAGCCCCGCGAAGGGATGGAACATTCAGTACTTC.

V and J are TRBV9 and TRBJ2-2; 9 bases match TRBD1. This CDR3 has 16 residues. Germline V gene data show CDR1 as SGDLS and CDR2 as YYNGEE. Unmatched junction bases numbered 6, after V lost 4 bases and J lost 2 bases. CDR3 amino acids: CASSLQTGGNTGELFF. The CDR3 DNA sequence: TGTGCCAGCAGCTTACAGACAGGGGGAAACACCGGGGAGCTGTTTTTT.

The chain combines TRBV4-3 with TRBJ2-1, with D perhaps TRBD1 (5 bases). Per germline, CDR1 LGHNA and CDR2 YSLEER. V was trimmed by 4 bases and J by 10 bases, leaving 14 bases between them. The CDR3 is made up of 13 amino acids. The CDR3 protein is CASSRPSDSEQFF. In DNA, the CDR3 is TGCGCCAGCAGCCGCCCCAGCGACAGCGAGCAGTTCTTC.

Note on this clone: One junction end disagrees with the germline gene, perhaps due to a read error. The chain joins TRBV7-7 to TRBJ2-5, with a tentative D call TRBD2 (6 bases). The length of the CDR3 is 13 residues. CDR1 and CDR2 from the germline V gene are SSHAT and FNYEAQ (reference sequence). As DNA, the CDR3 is TGTGCTAGCAGCCGGGACTGGGGAGAGACCCAGTACTTC. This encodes CASSRDWGETQYF.

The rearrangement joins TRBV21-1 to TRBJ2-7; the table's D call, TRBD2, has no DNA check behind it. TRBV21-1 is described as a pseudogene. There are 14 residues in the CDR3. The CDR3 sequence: CASSNSGGSYEQYF. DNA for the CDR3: TGTGCCAGCAGCAACTCCGGGGGCTCCTACGAGCAGTACTTC.

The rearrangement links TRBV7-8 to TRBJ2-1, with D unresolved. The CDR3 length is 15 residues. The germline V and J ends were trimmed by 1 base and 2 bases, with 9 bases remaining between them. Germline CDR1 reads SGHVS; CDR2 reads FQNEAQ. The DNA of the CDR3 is TGTGCCAGCAGCTTAGAATTGAACCCCTACAATGAGCAGTTCTTC. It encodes CASSLELNPYNEQFF.

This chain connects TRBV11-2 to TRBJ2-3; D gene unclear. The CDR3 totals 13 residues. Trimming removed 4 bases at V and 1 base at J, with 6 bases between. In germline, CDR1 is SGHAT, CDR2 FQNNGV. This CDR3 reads CASSWAGTDTQYF. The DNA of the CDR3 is TGTGCCAGCAGCTGGGCTGGCACAGATACGCAGTATTTT. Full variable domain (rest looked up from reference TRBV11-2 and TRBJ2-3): EAGVAQSPRYKIIEKRQSVAFWCNPISGHATLYWYQQILGQGPKLLIQFQNNGVVDDSQLPKDRFSAERLKGVDSTLKIQPAKLEDSAVYLCASSWAGTDTQYFGPGTRLTVL.

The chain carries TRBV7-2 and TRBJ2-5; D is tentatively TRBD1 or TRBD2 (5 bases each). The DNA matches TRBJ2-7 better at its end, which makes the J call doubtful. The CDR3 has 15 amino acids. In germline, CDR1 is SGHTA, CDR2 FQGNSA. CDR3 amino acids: CASSLYGTASYEQYF. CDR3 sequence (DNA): TGTGCCAGCAGCTTATACGGGACGGCGAGCTACGAGCAGTACTTC.

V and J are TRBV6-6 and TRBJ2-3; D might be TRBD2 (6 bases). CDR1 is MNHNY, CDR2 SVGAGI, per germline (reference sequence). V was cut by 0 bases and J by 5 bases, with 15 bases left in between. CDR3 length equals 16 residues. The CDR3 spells CASSYSPDSGGDTQYF. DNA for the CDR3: TGTGCCAGCAGTTACTCCCCGGATAGCGGAGGAGATACGCAGTATTTT.

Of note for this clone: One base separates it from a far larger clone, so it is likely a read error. CDR3 protein: CASSQGIFSYGQCF. The CDR3 DNA follows: TGCGCCAGCAGCCAAGGAATTTTCTCCTACGGGCAGTGCTTC. The genes are TRBV4-1 and TRBJ2-7; D is unclear. The CDR3 is 14 residues long. Germline V gene lookup returns CDR1 MGHRA and CDR2 YSYEKL.

CDR3 protein: CATSRDLTQETQYF. CDR3 sequence (DNA): TGTGCCACCAGCAGAGACCTTACCCAAGAGACCCAGTACTTC. The V gene is TRBV15, the J gene TRBJ2-5; D gene ambiguous. CDR3 size: 14 residues. Germline loops: CDR1 LNHNV, CDR2 YYDKDF (reference sequence). The germline V and J ends were trimmed by 0 bases and 1 base, with 6 bases remaining between them.

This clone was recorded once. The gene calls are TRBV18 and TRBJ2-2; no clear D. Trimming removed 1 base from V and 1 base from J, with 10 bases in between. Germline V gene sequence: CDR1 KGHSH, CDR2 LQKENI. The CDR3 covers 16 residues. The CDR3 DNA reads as TGTGCCAGCTCACCACTTGACTCACGGAACACCGGGGAGCTGTTTTTT. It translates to CASSPLDSRNTGELFF.

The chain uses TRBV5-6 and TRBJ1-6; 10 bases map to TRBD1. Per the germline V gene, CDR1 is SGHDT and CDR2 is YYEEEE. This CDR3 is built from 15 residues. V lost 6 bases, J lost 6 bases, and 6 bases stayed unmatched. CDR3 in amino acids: CASIGTGVVNSPLHF. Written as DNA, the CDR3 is TGTGCCAGCATAGGGACAGGGGTAGTTAATTCACCCCTCCACTTT.

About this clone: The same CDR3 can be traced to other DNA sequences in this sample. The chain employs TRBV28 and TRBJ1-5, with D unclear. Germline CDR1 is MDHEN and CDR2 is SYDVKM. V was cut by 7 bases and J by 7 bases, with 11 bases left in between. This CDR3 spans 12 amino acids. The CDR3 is CASTSSNQPQHF. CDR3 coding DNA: TGTGCCAGCACCTCCTCTAACCAGCCCCAGCATTTT.

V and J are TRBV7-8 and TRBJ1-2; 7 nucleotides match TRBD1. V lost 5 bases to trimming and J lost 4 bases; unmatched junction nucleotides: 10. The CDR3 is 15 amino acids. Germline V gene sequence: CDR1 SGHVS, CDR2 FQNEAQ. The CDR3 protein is CASSPQGGGSYGYTF. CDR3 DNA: TGTGCCAGCAGCCCCCAAGGGGGCGGGAGCTATGGCTACACCTTC.

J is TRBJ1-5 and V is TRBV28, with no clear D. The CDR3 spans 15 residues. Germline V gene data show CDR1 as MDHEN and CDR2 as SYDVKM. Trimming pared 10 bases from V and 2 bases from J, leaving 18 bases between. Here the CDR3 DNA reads TGTGCCACCTTCAGGACCGGTTGGCGCAATCAGCCCCAGCATTTT. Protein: CATFRTGWRNQPQHF.

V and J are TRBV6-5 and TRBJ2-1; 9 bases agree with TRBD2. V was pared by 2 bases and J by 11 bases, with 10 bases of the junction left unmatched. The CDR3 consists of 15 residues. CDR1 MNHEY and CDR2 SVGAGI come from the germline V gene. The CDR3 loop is CASSYVGLAGLQQFF. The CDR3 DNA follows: TGTGCCAGCAGTTACGTGGGTCTAGCGGGACTTCAGCAGTTCTTC.